This record concerns one T cell receptor beta chain sequence. Only in-frame clones appear in the TCRdb table, and some are missing; sequencing was by immunoSEQ multiplex PCR. The sample consists of some 130,000 clones, approximately 90% of them appearing once. This specimen belongs to a study of control samples from healthy donors and cancer patients. Germline V gene sequence: CDR1 MNHEY, CDR2 SMNVEV (reference sequence). CDR3 length: 14 amino acids. Trimming removed 2 bases at V and 3 bases at J, with 10 bases between. The TCR comes from a woman between 45 and 65 years old in good health. The gene calls are TRBV27 and TRBJ1-1, with D perhaps TRBD1 (5 bases). The sequencing sample was made of blood. The CDR3 DNA reads as TGTGCCAGCAGTTTACTGGGGCAGGACACTGAAGCTTTCTTT. It encodes CASSLLGQDTEAFF.